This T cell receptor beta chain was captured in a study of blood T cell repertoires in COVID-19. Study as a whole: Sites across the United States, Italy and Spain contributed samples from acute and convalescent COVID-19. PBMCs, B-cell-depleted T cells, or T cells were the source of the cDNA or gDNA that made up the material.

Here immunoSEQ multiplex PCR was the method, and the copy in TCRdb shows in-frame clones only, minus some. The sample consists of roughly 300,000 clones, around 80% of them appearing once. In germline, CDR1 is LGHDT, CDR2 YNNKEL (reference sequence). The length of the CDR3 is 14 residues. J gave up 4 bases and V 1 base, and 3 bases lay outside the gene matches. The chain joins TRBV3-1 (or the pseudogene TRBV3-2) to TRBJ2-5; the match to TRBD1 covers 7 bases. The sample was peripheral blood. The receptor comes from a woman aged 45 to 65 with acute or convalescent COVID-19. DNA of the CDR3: TGTGCCAGCAGCCAAGCAGGGGGTCGAGAGACCCAGTACTTC. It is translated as CASSQAGGRETQYF.